One and the same sample provided the 20 T cell receptor beta chains below, sequenced in a study of cytomegalovirus exposure and HLA in healthy donors (dated by TCRdb to 2016 to 2017). Library generation was performed with the immunoSEQ multiplex PCR assay. For the multiplex PCR, a mixture combining 60 forward primers for TCR Vbeta segments and 13 reverse primers for TCR Jbeta segments was used. Drawn from immuneACCESS, this table holds only the in-frame rearrangements with V and J called that TCRdb kept. Clones are partly lost; checked studies trace under half to an unresolved V gene and leave the rest unexplained. Within this sample are just over 150,000 clones, with roughly 80% of them counted one time only. About 1.4% of the sample lies in the top ten. The sequencing input was PBMCs. The receptors derive from a woman younger than 45 in good health and CMV-seronegative.

In its sample, this clone was seen a few times. The chain combines TRBV10-3 with TRBJ2-1; D is undetermined. Trimming took 3 bases from V and 7 from J, leaving 10 bases between them. The germline gives CDR1 ENHRY, CDR2 SYGVKD. This CDR3 has 13 residues. The CDR3 region has the DNA TGTGCCATCAGTGATAAAGGAGAGAATGAGCAGTTCTTC. Protein sequence: CAISDKGENEQFF.

Only a few counts were recorded for this clone. This rearrangement joins TRBV30 to TRBJ1-1, with D tentatively TRBD1 (6 bases). CDR3 length: 12 amino acids. Trimming removed 4 bases from V and 6 bases from J, with 12 bases in between. The germline V gene encodes CDR1 GTSNPN and CDR2 SVGIG (reference sequence). CDR3 loop: CAWITQGSEAFF. The DNA for the CDR3 is TGTGCCTGGATTACACAGGGATCTGAAGCTTTCTTT.

This sequence joins TRBV5-6 and TRBJ1-1; D possibly corresponds to TRBD1 (6 bases). V was trimmed by 5 bases and J by 5 bases, leaving 19 bases between them. In germline, CDR1 is SGHDT, CDR2 YYEEEE. The CDR3 covers 15 residues. The CDR3 coding sequence is TGTGCCAGCAGAATTGGACAGATTCTCAAAACTGAAGCTTTCTTT. Protein product: CASRIGQILKTEAFF.

J is TRBJ1-3 and V is TRBV7-2, with 10 bases identical to TRBD1. The V segment lost 5 bases and the J segment 4 bases; nucleotides outside the gene matches: 11. CDR1 and CDR2 (germline): SGHTA, FQGNSA. The CDR3 is 17 amino acids. The CDR3 nucleotides read TGTGCCAGCAGCCTAGGTGGACAGGGGGTATTGGGAAACACCATATATTTT. Its protein is CASSLGGQGVLGNTIYF.

The sample holds a few counts of this clone. The CDR3 DNA is TGTGCCAGCTCACCAATTAGGACAGGGGGCTCTGGAAACACCATATATTTT. As protein: CASSPIRTGGSGNTIYF. The V gene is TRBV18, the J gene TRBJ1-3; TRBD1 matches at 10 bases. This CDR3 is 17 amino acids long. V shed 2 bases and J 0 bases; nucleotides not matched to a gene: 4. The V gene's germline CDR1 is KGHSH and CDR2 LQKENI. Full variable domain (rest looked up from reference TRBV18 and TRBJ1-3): NAGVMQNPRHLVRRRGQEARLRCSPMKGHSHVYWYRQLPEEGLKFMVYLQKENIIDESGMPKERFSAEFPKEGPSILRIQQVVRGDSAAYFCASSPIRTGGSGNTIYFGEGSWLTVV.

The chain recombines TRBV28 with TRBJ1-1; no definite D call. The germline CDR1 and CDR2 sequences are MDHEN and SYDVKM. Trimming stripped 1 base from V and 1 base from J, with 7 bases between. The CDR3 is 14 residues long. CDR3 in amino acids: CASSLLRGNTEAFF. CDR3 nucleotides: TGTGCCAGCAGTTTATTGAGAGGGAACACTGAAGCTTTCTTT.

This chain joins TRBV5-4 and TRBJ1-1; no reliable D call. Trimming left V 0 bases short and J 1 base short, with 7 bases between. The CDR3 is made up of 14 amino acids. The germline CDR1 and CDR2 sequences are SGHNT and YYREEE (reference sequence). As DNA, the CDR3 is TGTGCCAGCAGCTTGGATGCAGGGAACACTGAAGCTTTCTTT. Translation gives CASSLDAGNTEAFF.

The V call is TRBV4-1, the J call TRBJ1-6; 10 nucleotides line up with TRBD1. Germline CDR1 reads MGHRA; CDR2 reads YSYEKL. The ends lost 4 bases at V and 8 bases at J; junction bases unmatched: 5. The CDR3 is made up of 15 amino acids. The CDR3 coding sequence is TGCGCCAGCAGCCGCACCGGGACAGGGGATTCACCCCTCCACTTT. This translates into CASSRTGTGDSPLHF.

This chain links TRBV11-1 with TRBJ2-1; the D is unclear. This CDR3 comprises 16 residues. V lost 0 bases to trimming and J lost 2 bases, with 11 bases between them. The V gene's germline CDR1 is SGHAT and CDR2 FQDESV (reference sequence). The CDR3 sequence is CASSLALGGPYNEQFF. CDR3 bases: TGTGCCAGCAGCTTAGCGCTTGGCGGTCCCTACAATGAGCAGTTCTTC.

The chain has TRBV5-6 and TRBJ1-5; TRBD1 matches at 9 bases. The germline gives CDR1 SGHDT, CDR2 YYEEEE. The V segment lost 3 bases and the J segment 7 bases; nucleotides outside the gene matches: 8. This CDR3 region has 15 residues. The CDR3 sequence: CASSSLTGGGQPQHF. The CDR3 DNA reads as TGTGCCAGCAGCTCCCTGACAGGGGGTGGGCAGCCCCAGCATTTT.

This chain connects TRBV5-5 to TRBJ2-7; the D gene is possibly TRBD2 (5 bases). Germline lookup yields CDR1 SGHKS and CDR2 YYEKEE (reference sequence). V lost 4 bases to trimming and J lost 2 bases, with 16 bases between them. There are 15 residues in the CDR3. DNA of the CDR3: TGTGCCAGCAGCCCCACCCAAACCGGGACCTACGAGCAGTACTTC. This sequence encodes CASSPTQTGTYEQYF.

The V call is TRBV6-5, the J call TRBJ1-1; D ambiguous. The germline CDR1 and CDR2 sequences are MNHEY and SVGAGI. The CDR3 has 13 amino acids. Trimming took off 2 bases at V and 1 base at J, with 5 bases between the two ends. The CDR3, as DNA: TGTGCCAGCAGTTACAGAGGGAACACTGAAGCTTTCTTT. Its protein is CASSYRGNTEAFF.

The chain has TRBV18 and TRBJ1-5; a possible D gene is TRBD1 (5 bases). The CDR3 covers 15 residues. From germline, CDR1 is KGHSH and CDR2 LQKENI. Trimming cost V 1 base and J 9 bases, with 16 bases left between them. The CDR3 sequence is CASSPLSGTQRPQHF. The CDR3 nucleotides are TGTGCCAGCTCACCACTCTCGGGGACTCAGAGGCCCCAGCATTTT.

The count of this clone is one. The chain carries TRBV25-1 and TRBJ1-1; D is possibly TRBD1 (6 bases). The CDR3 loop spans 13 amino acids. V gave up 6 bases and J gave up 4 bases, with 12 bases separating them. Germline-derived CDR1 and CDR2 are MGHDK and SYGVNS. The CDR3 DNA follows: TGTGCCAGCAGAAACAGGGTTACCACTGAAGCTTTCTTT. This codes for CASRNRVTTEAFF.

The V and J genes are TRBV5-1 and TRBJ1-3, with D possibly being TRBD1 (6 bases). CDR3 length equals 16 residues. V dropped 0 bases and J dropped 0 bases, with 10 bases sitting between them. Germline lookup yields CDR1 SGHRS and CDR2 YFSETQ. CDR3 sequence (DNA): TGCGCCAGCAGCTTGGAGGGGGGGAGCTCTGGAAACACCATATATTTT. It yields the protein CASSLEGGSSGNTIYF.

CDR3 in amino acids: CASSIDGDQPQHF. In DNA, the CDR3 is TGTGCCAGTAGTATAGACGGGGATCAGCCCCAGCATTTT. This rearrangement joins TRBV19 to TRBJ1-5, with D hard to call. This CDR3 is 13 amino acids long. In germline, CDR1 is LNHDA, CDR2 SQIVND (reference sequence). Trimming shortened V by 0 bases and J by 5 bases, and 5 bases separated the two germline ends.

The V gene is TRBV4-1, the J gene TRBJ1-6, with 7 bases matching TRBD1. CDR1 and CDR2 (germline): MGHRA, YSYEKL. Unmatched junction bases numbered 7, after V lost 1 base and J lost 10 bases. This CDR3 is built from 15 residues. CDR3: CASSQVWDRNSPLHF. The CDR3 bases are TGCGCCAGCAGCCAAGTATGGGACAGAAACTCACCCCTCCACTTT.

The chain joins TRBV27 to TRBJ1-3; D not resolved. Germline V lookup: CDR1 MNHEY, CDR2 SMNVEV (reference sequence). The germline V and J ends were trimmed by 2 bases and 0 bases, with 5 bases remaining between them. CDR3 size: 14 residues. The CDR3 DNA sequence: TGTGCCAGCAGTTTAACAGTCTCTGGAAACACCATATATTTT. Protein product: CASSLTVSGNTIYF.

The sample holds one count of this clone. The chain carries TRBV19 and TRBJ2-2, with a possible D match to TRBD1 (8 bases). CDR1 and CDR2 (germline): LNHDA, SQIVND (reference sequence). With 2 bases removed from V and 5 bases from J, the gap between germline ends came to 18 bases. The CDR3 is 17 residues long. CDR3 coding DNA: TGTGCCAGTAGTATACTGGGGGGGACAGGAGATACCGGGGAGCTGTTTTTT. Protein: CASSILGGTGDTGELFF. Full variable domain (remainder filled in from reference TRBV19 and TRBJ2-2): DGGITQSPKYLFRKEGQNVTLSCEQNLNHDAMYWYRQDPGQGLRLIYYSQIVNDFQKGDIAEGYSVSREKKESFPLTVTSAQKNPTAFYLCASSILGGTGDTGELFFGEGSRLTVL.

The V gene is TRBV6-6, the J gene TRBJ1-4; a weak D match, TRBD1 (6 bases). V was cut by 0 bases and J by 6 bases, with 14 bases left in between. The CDR3 consists of 16 residues. Germline V gene data show CDR1 as MNHNY and CDR2 as SVGAGI (reference sequence). The CDR3 DNA is TGTGCCAGCAGTTACTCCCCGTACAGGGACGATGAAAAACTGTTTTTT. Its translation is CASSYSPYRDDEKLFF.